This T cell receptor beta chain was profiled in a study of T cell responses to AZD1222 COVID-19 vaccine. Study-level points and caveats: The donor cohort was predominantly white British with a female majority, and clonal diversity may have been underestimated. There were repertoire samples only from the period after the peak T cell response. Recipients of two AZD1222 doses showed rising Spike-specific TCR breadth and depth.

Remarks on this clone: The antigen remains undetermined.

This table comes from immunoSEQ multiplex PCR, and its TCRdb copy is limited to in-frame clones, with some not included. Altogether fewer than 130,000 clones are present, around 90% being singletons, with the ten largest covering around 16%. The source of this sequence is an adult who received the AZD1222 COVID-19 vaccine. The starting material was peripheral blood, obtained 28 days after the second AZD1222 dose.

Written as DNA, the CDR3 is TGTGCCAGCGGACCGACTGCCGCAGCCAAAAACATTCAGTACTTC. Translated: CASGPTAAAKNIQYF. The chain is built from TRBV6-5 and TRBJ2-4; D is undetermined. Per germline, CDR1 MNHEY and CDR2 SVGAGI. This CDR3 is built from 15 residues. Trimming removed 8 bases at V and 0 bases at J, with 14 bases between.